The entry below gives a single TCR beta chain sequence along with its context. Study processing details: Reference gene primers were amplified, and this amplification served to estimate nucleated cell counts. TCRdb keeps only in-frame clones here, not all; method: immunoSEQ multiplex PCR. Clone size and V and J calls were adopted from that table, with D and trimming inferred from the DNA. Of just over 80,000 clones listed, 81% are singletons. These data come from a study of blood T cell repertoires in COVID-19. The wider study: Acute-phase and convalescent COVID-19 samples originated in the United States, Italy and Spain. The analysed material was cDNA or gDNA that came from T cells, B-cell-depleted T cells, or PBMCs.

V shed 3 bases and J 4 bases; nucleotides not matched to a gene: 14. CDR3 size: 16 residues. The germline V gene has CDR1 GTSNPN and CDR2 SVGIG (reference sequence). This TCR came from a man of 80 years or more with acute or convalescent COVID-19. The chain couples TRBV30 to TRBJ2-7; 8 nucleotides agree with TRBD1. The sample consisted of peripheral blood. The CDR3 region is CAWRDKPGQAKYEQYF. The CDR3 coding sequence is TGTGCCTGGAGGGACAAACCGGGACAGGCAAAATACGAGCAGTACTTC.